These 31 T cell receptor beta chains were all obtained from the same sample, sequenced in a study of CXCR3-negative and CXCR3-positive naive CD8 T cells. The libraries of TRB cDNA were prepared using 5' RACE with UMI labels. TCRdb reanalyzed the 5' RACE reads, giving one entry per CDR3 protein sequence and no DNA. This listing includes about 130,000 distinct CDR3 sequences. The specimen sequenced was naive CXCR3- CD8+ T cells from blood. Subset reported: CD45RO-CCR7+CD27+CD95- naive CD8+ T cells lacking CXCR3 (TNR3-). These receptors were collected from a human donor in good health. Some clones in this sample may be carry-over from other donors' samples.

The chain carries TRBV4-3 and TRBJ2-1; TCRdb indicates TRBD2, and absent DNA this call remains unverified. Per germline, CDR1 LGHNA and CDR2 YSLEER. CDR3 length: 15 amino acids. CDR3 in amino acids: CASSQQSGGSSEQFF.

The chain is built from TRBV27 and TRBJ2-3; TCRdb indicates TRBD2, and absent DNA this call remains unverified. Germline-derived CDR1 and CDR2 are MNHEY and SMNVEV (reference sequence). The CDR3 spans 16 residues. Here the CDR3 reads CASSSPGGGPQDTQYF.

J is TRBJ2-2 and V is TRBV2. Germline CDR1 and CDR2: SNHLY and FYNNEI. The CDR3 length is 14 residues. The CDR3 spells CASSGWDGAGELFF.

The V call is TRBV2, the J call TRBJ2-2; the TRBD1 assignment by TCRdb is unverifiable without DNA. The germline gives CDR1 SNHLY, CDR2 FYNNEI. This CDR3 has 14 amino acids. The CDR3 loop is CASNPGSNTGELFF.

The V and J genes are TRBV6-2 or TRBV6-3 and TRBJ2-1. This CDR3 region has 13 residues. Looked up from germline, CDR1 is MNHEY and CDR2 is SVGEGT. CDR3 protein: CASRMGLASEQFF.

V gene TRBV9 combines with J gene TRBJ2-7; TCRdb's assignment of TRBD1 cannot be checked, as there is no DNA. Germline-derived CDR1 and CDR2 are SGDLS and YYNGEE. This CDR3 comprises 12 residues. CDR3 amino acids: CASSPEGDEQYF.

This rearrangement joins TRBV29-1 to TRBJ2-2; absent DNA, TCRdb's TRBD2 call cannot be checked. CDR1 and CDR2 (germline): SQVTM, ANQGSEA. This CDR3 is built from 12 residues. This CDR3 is CSVARLAGELFF.

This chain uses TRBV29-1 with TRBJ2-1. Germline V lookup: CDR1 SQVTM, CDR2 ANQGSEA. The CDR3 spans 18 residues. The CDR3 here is CSVPYGVQGFEYINEQFF.

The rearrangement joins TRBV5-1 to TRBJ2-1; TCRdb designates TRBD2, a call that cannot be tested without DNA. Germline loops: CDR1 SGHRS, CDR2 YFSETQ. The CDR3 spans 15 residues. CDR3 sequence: CASSLGIGGYNEQFF.

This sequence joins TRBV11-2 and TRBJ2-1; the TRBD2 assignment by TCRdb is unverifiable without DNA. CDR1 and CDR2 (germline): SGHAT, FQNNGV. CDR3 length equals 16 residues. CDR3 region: CASRDTRTSGSYEQFF.

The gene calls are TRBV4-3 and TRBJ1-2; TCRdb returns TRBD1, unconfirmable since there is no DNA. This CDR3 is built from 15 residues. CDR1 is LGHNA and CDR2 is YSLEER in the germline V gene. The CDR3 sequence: CASSQDFGNRRGYTF.

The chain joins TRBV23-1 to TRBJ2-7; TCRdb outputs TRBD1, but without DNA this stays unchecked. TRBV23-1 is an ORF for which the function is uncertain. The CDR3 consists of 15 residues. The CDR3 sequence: CASSQWNRGHYEQYF.

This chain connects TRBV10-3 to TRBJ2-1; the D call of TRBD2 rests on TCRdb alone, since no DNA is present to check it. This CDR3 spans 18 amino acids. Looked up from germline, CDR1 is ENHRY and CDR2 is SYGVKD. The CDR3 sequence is CAISEPGLAGGPDNEQFF.

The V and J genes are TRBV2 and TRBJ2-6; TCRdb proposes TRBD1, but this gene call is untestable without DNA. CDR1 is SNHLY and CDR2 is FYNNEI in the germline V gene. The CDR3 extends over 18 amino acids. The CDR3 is CASSESAGHTGGANVLTF.

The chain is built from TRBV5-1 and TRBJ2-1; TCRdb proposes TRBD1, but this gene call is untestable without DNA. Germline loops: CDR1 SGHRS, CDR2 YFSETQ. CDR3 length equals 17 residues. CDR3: CASSPGLGGAGGDEQFF. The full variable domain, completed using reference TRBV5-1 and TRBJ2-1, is KAGVTQTPRYLIKTRGQQVTLSCSPISGHRSVSWYQQTPGQGLQFLFEYFSETQRNKGNFPGRFSGRQFSNSRSEMNVSTLELGDSALYLCASSPGLGGAGGDEQFFGPGTRLTVL.

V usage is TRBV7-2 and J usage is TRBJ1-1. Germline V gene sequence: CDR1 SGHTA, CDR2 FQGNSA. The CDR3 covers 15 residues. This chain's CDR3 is CASSLVWDSNTEAFF.

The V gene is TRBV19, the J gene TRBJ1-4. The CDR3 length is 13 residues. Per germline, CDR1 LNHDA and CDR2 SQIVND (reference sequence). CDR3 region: CASSPTTNEKLFF.

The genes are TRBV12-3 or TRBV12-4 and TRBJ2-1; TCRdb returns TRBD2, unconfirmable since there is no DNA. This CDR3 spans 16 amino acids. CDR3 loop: CASSWSGLSSYNEQFF.

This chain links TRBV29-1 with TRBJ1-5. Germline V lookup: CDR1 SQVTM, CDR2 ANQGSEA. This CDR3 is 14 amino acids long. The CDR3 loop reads CSVEGPWSNQPQHF.

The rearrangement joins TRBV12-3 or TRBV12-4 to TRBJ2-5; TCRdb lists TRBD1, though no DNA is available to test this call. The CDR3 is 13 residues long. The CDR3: CASSLVGTETQYF.

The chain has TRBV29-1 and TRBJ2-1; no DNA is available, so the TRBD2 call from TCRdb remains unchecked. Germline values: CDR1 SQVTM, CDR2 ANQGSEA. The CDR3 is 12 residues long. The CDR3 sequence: CSALLPVDEQFF.

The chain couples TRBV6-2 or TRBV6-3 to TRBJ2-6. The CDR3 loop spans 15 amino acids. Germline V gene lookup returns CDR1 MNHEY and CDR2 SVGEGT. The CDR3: CASSPLVSGANVLTF.

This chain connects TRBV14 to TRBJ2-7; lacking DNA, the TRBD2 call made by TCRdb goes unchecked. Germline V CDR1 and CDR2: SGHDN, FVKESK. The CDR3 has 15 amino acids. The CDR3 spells CASSRTGHSGATQYF.

This chain's CDR3 is CASTYAGTEAFF. The V and J genes are TRBV12-3 or TRBV12-4 and TRBJ1-1. This CDR3 region has 12 residues.

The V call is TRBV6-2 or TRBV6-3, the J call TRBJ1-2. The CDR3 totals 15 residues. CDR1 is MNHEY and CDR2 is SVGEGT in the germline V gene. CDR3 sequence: CASSYTGKANYGYTF.

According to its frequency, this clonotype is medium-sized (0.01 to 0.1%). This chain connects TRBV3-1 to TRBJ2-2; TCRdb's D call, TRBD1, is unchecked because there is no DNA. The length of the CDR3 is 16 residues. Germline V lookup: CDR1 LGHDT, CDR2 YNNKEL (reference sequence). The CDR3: CASSQAGETHTGELFF.

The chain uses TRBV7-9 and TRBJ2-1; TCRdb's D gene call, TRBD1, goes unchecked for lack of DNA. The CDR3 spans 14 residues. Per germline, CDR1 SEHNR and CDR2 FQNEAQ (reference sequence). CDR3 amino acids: CASIIQGSDNEQFF.

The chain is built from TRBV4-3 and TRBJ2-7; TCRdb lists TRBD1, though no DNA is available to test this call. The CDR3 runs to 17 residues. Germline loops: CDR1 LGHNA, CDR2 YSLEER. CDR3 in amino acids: CASSQETSGTGAYEQYF.

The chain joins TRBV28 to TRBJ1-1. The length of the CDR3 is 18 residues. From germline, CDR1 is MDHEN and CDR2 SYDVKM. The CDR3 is CASSIPAQGPRWKAEAFF.

CDR3 amino acids: CASRPQGGDHPREQYF. J is TRBJ2-7 and V is TRBV6-2 or TRBV6-3; TCRdb calls TRBD2, which cannot be checked without DNA. This CDR3 is built from 16 residues. The germline gives CDR1 MNHEY, CDR2 SVGEGT.

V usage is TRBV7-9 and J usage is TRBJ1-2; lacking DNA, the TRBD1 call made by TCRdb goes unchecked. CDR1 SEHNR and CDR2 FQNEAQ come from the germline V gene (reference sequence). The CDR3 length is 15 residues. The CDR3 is CASSTISGANYGYTF.